These 30 T cell receptor beta chains were all obtained from the same sample, sequenced in a study of CD8+CD57+ T cells in acquired aplastic anemia. The study profiled TCR beta VDJ and CDR3 using genomic DNA as template. TCRdb re-derived calls from the reads in MiXCR, one entry per CDR3 protein. The data contain around 200,000 distinct CDR3 sequences, 65% of them singletons. Patients chosen for sequencing had CD8+CD57+ cells that had expanded, as shown by flow cytometry. Sequencing used sorted CD4+, CD8+, or CD8+CD57+ T cells (not recorded which) from PBMCs. The receptors come from a human donor with aplastic anemia.

This chain links TRBV20-1 with TRBJ2-7; TRBD2 might be the D (5 bases). The CDR3 extends over 13 amino acids. Germline assignment: CDR1 DFQATT and CDR2 SNEGSKA (reference sequence). Trimming removed 3 bases from V and 6 bases from J, with 15 bases in between. CDR3 protein: CSASGVVAGEQYF. The CDR3 DNA sequence: TGCAGTGCTAGCGGGGTGGTAGCCGGCGAGCAGTACTTC.

This clonotype was detected only a few times. This chain joins TRBV6-1 and TRBJ1-2; D is undetermined. V was clipped by 1 base and J by 3 bases, with 3 bases between them. The CDR3 runs 12 residues. Per germline, CDR1 MNHNS and CDR2 SASEGT. For the CDR3, the DNA is TGTGCCAGCAGTGAAGATGACTATGGCTACACCTTC. Amino acids: CASSEDDYGYTF.

This clonotype was picked up a small number of times. This chain uses TRBV20-1 with TRBJ2-7; 10 bases fit TRBD2. Germline V gene lookup returns CDR1 DFQATT and CDR2 SNEGSKA (reference sequence). This CDR3 region has 15 residues. The junction had 5 bases not matched to a gene; V was cut back by 0 bases and J by 3 bases. CDR3 protein: CSARDMRLAGYEQYF. CDR3 in DNA: TGCAGTGCTAGAGATATGAGACTAGCGGGCTACGAGCAGTACTTC.

This clonotype has only a few counts. The CDR3 protein is CSATQDAYEQYF. CDR3 DNA: TGCAGTGCCACGCAGGACGCCTACGAGCAGTACTTC. This rearrangement joins TRBV20-1 to TRBJ2-7; D not certain. CDR1 DFQATT and CDR2 SNEGSKA come from the germline V gene (reference sequence). Trimming shortened V by 6 bases and J by 2 bases, and 11 bases separated the two germline ends. This CDR3 is built from 12 residues.

The chain carries TRBV20-1 and TRBJ2-7; 7 bases line up with TRBD2. The J segment lost 3 bases and the V segment lost 3 bases, leaving 8 bases of the junction unmatched. Germline CDR1 and CDR2: DFQATT and SNEGSKA (reference sequence). CDR3 size: 14 residues. CDR3: CSASEGAGFYEQYF. The CDR3 bases are TGCAGTGCTAGCGAGGGAGCGGGGTTCTACGAGCAGTACTTC.

J is TRBJ1-4 and V is TRBV20-1; TRBD1 matches at 8 bases. Trimming took 3 bases from V and 4 from J; bases not matched to a gene: 4. Per the germline V gene, CDR1 is DFQATT and CDR2 is SNEGSKA (reference sequence). This CDR3 comprises 14 residues. The CDR3 sequence is CSASATGGNEKLFF. For the CDR3, the DNA is TGCAGTGCTAGCGCCACAGGGGGTAATGAAAAACTGTTTTTT.

This rearrangement joins TRBV20-1 to TRBJ1-2; a possible D gene is TRBD1 (5 bases). The germline CDR1 and CDR2 sequences are DFQATT and SNEGSKA (reference sequence). This CDR3 is built from 15 residues. Between the trimmed V and J ends, which lost 4 bases and 1 base, there was a span of 16 bases. The CDR3 nucleotides are TGCAGTGCTACCCCTTCAGGGAGGATTAACTATGGCTACACCTTC. Its translation: CSATPSGRINYGYTF.

This chain joins TRBV7-9 and TRBJ2-5; 8 bases align to TRBD1. CDR1 and CDR2 from the germline V gene are SEHNR and FQNEAQ (reference sequence). The CDR3 length is 15 residues. The V and J ends lost 1 base and 5 bases, in that order; junction bases with no gene match: 6. CDR3 DNA sequence: TGTGCCAGCAGCTTAGTATTGGCAGGGGGCGAGACCCAGTACTTC. Protein sequence: CASSLVLAGGETQYF. Based on the CDR3 plus reference TRBV7-9 and TRBJ2-5, the full variable domain is DTGVSQNPRHKITKRGQNVTFRCDPISEHNRLYWYRQTLGQGPEFLTYFQNEAQLEKSRLLSDRFSAERPKGSFSTLEIQRTEQGDSAMYLCASSLVLAGGETQYFGPGTRLLVL.

This rearrangement joins TRBV20-1 to TRBJ2-7; D not resolved. The germline CDR1 and CDR2 sequences are DFQATT and SNEGSKA (reference sequence). The V gene lost 5 bases and the J gene lost 5 bases, with 13 bases spanning the gap. This CDR3 region has 12 residues. The CDR3 bases are TGCAGTGCTTCGACTGCCTTTCACGAGCAGTACTTC. Translation gives CSASTAFHEQYF.

The chain joins TRBV19 to TRBJ1-3; weak D call: TRBD1 (6 bases). Germline V gene sequence: CDR1 LNHDA, CDR2 SQIVND (reference sequence). The CDR3 has 17 residues. Trimming pared 5 bases from V and 3 bases from J, leaving 20 bases between. As DNA, the CDR3 is TGTGCCAGTAGTCTTCTGGGGGACACGCGCCATGGAAACACCATATATTTT. It codes for CASSLLGDTRHGNTIYF.

With respect to this clonotype: A much bigger clone sits one base away, suggesting this may be a read error. The chain couples TRBV10-3 to TRBJ2-2, with 8 bases aligning to TRBD1. This CDR3 has 13 residues. Germline CDR1 ENHRY, CDR2 SYGVKD. The V and J ends lost 5 bases and 6 bases, in that order; junction bases with no gene match: 2. The CDR3 is CAISQTGAGELFF. The CDR3 coding sequence is TGTGCCATCAGTCAGACAGGGGCCGGGGAGCTGTTTTTT.

This chain connects TRBV10-3 to TRBJ1-2; D call uncertain. The germline gives CDR1 ENHRY, CDR2 SYGVKD. The V and J ends lost 6 bases and 6 bases respectively, with 14 bases between them. This CDR3 has 13 residues. The CDR3 reads CAIRGASANGYTF. The CDR3 DNA follows: TGTGCCATCAGGGGCGCTTCGGCGAATGGCTACACCTTC.

V usage is TRBV2 and J usage is TRBJ1-3, with TRBD1 as a possible D gene (5 bases). V was trimmed by 3 bases and J by 2 bases, leaving 11 bases between them. This CDR3 contains 15 residues. CDR1 and CDR2 (germline): SNHLY, FYNNEI. CDR3 protein: CASSDPGGAGNTIYF. The CDR3 DNA reads TGTGCCAGCAGTGATCCGGGAGGGGCTGGAAACACCATATATTTT.

This chain connects TRBV29-1 to TRBJ2-7, with TRBD2 matching over 8 bases. The junction had 5 bases not matched to a gene; V was cut back by 7 bases and J by 6 bases. Germline assignment: CDR1 SQVTM and CDR2 ANQGSEA. The CDR3 is made up of 11 amino acids. The CDR3 DNA reads TGCAGCGAATCCGGGACTAGCGAGCAGTACTTC. Its translation is CSESGTSEQYF.

The V gene is TRBV15, the J gene TRBJ2-2, with TRBD2 as a possible D gene (6 bases). The CDR3 runs 15 residues. Germline V gene data show CDR1 as LNHNV and CDR2 as YYDKDF (reference sequence). V lost 5 bases, J lost 3 bases, and 13 bases lay in between. CDR3 coding DNA: TGTGCCACCAGCTGGAGCGGGCGGGACACCGGGGAGCTGTTTTTT. Its translation: CATSWSGRDTGELFF.

This chain joins TRBV11-1 and TRBJ2-5, with 7 bases matching TRBD2. Germline CDR1 SGHAT, CDR2 FQDESV (reference sequence). Losses at the gene ends were 1 base for V and 1 base for J; bases not matched to a gene: 6. The CDR3 has 16 residues. CDR3 sequence: CASSLGRRETQETQYF. The CDR3 DNA sequence: TGTGCCAGCAGCTTAGGGCGGCGGGAGACCCAAGAGACCCAGTACTTC.

This chain connects TRBV7-2 to TRBJ2-7; D is possibly TRBD1 or TRBD2 (5 bases each). The germline V gene encodes CDR1 SGHTA and CDR2 FQGNSA. V gave up 1 base and J gave up 4 bases, with 14 bases separating them. This CDR3 region has 15 residues. CDR3 residues: CASSLGGNREYEQYF. In DNA, the CDR3 is TGTGCCAGCAGCTTAGGGGGGAACCGGGAATACGAGCAGTACTTC.

Ten or more counts support this clonotype. The rearrangement links TRBV7-6 to TRBJ2-3, with 13 bases lining up with TRBD2. There are 17 residues in the CDR3. In germline, CDR1 is SGHVS, CDR2 FNYEAQ. The V and J ends lost 3 bases and 0 bases, in that order; junction bases with no gene match: 3. The CDR3 is CASSFGTSGTSTDTQYF. The DNA of the CDR3 is TGTGCCAGCAGCTTTGGGACTAGCGGGACCAGCACAGATACGCAGTATTTT.

V usage is TRBV10-3 and J usage is TRBJ2-5; 11 nucleotides line up with TRBD2. With V trimmed by 8 bases and J by 4 bases, 12 bases remained unmatched. CDR1 is ENHRY, CDR2 SYGVKD, per germline. CDR3 length: 16 residues. The CDR3 region is CAIAVGLSGGGETQYF. CDR3 DNA sequence: TGTGCCATCGCGGTTGGGCTTAGCGGGGGGGGAGAGACCCAGTACTTC.

The chain is built from TRBV19 and TRBJ1-5; TRBD1 matches at 9 bases. The CDR3 runs 15 residues. With 7 bases clipped from V and 4 bases from J, the junction kept 8 bases outside the gene matches. Germline values: CDR1 LNHDA, CDR2 SQIVND (reference sequence). CDR3 coding DNA: TGTGCCAGTAAGAACCGGGACAGGGTTAATCAGCCCCAGCATTTT. As protein: CASKNRDRVNQPQHF.

This clonotype was counted between two and nine times. The V and J genes are TRBV24-1 and TRBJ2-3, with 8 positions matching TRBD1. J lost 2 bases, V lost 1 base, and 7 bases had no gene match. Germline CDR1 reads KGHDR; CDR2 reads SFDVKD. This CDR3 has 17 amino acids. This CDR3 is CATSDFGQGPVTDTQYF. CDR3 nucleotides: TGTGCCACCAGTGATTTCGGACAGGGTCCTGTCACAGATACGCAGTATTTT.

The V and J genes are TRBV25-1 and TRBJ1-2; a possible D gene is TRBD1 (6 bases). The CDR3 length is 13 residues. V was clipped by 6 bases and J by 4 bases, with 12 bases between them. CDR1 and CDR2 (germline): MGHDK, SYGVNS. DNA of the CDR3: TGTGCCAGCAGAAGTACAGGGTCCTATGGCTACACCTTC. Translating gives CASRSTGSYGYTF.

For the CDR3, the DNA is TGTGCCAGCAGCTTACGCCAGACTAGCGGGAACAATGAGCAGTTCTTC. Translated, it gives CASSLRQTSGNNEQFF. V usage is TRBV7-9 and J usage is TRBJ2-1; TRBD2 aligns across 11 bases. The germline V gene has CDR1 SEHNR and CDR2 FQNEAQ (reference sequence). V lost 2 bases to trimming and J lost 5 bases; unmatched junction nucleotides: 5. The CDR3 extends over 16 amino acids.

This clonotype has ten or more counts. This sequence joins TRBV2 and TRBJ2-2, with D possibly being TRBD2 (6 bases). The CDR3 has 17 amino acids. The ends were cut back, 4 bases at V and 0 bases at J, with 15 bases in the middle. CDR1 and CDR2 (germline): SNHLY, FYNNEI. The CDR3 region has the DNA TGTGCCAGCAGTGTTCGTCGCGGCGGGGCGAACACCGGGGAGCTGTTTTTT. Its protein product is CASSVRRGGANTGELFF.

The rearrangement uses TRBV15 and TRBJ2-1; a possible D gene is TRBD2 (5 bases). The germline V gene has CDR1 LNHNV and CDR2 YYDKDF (reference sequence). Trimming removed 3 bases from V and 12 bases from J, with 12 bases in between. The CDR3 is 12 residues long. DNA for the CDR3: TGTGCCACCAGCAGCACGCGAGGGAGGCAGTTCTTC. Amino acids: CATSSTRGRQFF.

This clonotype was detected ten times or more. This rearrangement joins TRBV24-1 to TRBJ2-3, with 8 bases fitting TRBD1. Trimming removed 4 bases from V and 3 bases from J; junction bases left unmatched: 11. From germline, CDR1 is KGHDR and CDR2 SFDVKD. The CDR3 extends over 17 amino acids. CDR3 loop: CATSDTTRTGSTDTQYF. The CDR3 nucleotides read TGTGCCACCAGTGACACTACCAGGACAGGGAGTACAGATACGCAGTATTTT.

This chain joins TRBV4-1 and TRBJ2-7; 14 bases are shared with TRBD2. Germline V gene sequence: CDR1 MGHRA, CDR2 YSYEKL. Trimming at V came to 3 bases and at J to 4 bases, leaving 8 bases not matched to a gene. The length of the CDR3 is 17 residues. The CDR3 nucleotides are TGCGCCAGCAGCCAGACTAGCGGGGGGGCGATTGGTTACGAGCAGTACTTC. Protein: CASSQTSGGAIGYEQYF.

The rearrangement uses TRBV12-3 or TRBV12-4 and TRBJ2-3; TRBD1 aligns across 11 bases. Trimming removed 5 bases from V and 2 bases from J; junction bases left unmatched: 6. This CDR3 region has 16 residues. CDR3 residues: CASSRDRGGATDTQYF. The CDR3 region has the DNA TGTGCCAGCAGTCGGGACAGGGGGGGGGCCACAGATACGCAGTATTTT.

The CDR3 is CASSPRQGHQSYEQYF. The CDR3 DNA is TGTGCCAGCAGCCCCCGACAGGGCCACCAATCCTACGAGCAGTACTTC. The V and J genes are TRBV7-9 and TRBJ2-7; 7 bases are shared with TRBD1. This CDR3 contains 16 residues. Trimming at V came to 5 bases and at J to 1 base, leaving 11 bases not matched to a gene. CDR1 SEHNR and CDR2 FQNEAQ come from the germline V gene (reference sequence).

This clonotype has at least ten counts. V is TRBV30 and J is TRBJ1-6; maybe TRBD1 (5 bases). The CDR3 has 13 amino acids. From germline, CDR1 is GTSNPN and CDR2 SVGIG (reference sequence). The V end was cut by 5 bases, the J end by 10 bases, with 15 bases between. The CDR3 DNA reads as TGTGCCTGGGGCAGGGAGGGTGTATCACCCCTCCACTTT. This translates into CAWGREGVSPLHF.